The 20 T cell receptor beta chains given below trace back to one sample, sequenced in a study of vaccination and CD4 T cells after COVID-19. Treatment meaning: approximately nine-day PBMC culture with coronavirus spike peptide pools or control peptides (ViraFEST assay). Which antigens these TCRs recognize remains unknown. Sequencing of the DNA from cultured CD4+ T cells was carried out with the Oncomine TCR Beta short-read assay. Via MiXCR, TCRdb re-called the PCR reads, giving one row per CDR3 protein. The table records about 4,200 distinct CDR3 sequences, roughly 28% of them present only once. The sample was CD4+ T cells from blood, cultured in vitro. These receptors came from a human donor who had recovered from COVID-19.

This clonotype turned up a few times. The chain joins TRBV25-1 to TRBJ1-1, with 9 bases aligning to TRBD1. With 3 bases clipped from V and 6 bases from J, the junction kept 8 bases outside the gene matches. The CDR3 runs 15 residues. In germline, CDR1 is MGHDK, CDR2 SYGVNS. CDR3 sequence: CASSDIDRGKSEAFF. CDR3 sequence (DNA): TGTGCCAGCAGTGATATCGACAGGGGGAAATCTGAAGCTTTCTTT.

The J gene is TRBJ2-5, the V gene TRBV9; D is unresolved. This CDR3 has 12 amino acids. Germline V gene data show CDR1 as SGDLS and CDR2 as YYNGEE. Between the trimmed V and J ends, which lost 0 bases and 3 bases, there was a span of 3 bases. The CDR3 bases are TGTGCCAGCAGCGTAGCTGAAGAGACCCAGTACTTC. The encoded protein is CASSVAEETQYF.

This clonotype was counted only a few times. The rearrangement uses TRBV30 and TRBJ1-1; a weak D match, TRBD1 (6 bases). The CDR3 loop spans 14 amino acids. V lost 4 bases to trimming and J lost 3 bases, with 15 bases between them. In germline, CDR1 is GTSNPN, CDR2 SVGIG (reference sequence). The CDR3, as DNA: TGTGCCTGGACAGGGGCCCCATGGGACACTGAAGCTTTCTTT. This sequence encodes CAWTGAPWDTEAFF.

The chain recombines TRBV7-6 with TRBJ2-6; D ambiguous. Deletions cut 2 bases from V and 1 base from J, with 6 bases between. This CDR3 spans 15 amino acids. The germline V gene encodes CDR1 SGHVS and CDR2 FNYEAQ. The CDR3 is CASSLLGSGANVLTF. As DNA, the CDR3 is TGTGCCAGCAGCTTATTGGGGTCTGGGGCCAACGTCCTGACTTTC.

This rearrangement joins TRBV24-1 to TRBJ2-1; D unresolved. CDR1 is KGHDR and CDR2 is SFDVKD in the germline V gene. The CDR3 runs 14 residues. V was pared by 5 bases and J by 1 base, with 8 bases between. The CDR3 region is CATSGAGSYNEQFF. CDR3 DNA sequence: TGTGCCACCAGTGGGGCAGGTTCCTACAATGAGCAGTTCTTC.

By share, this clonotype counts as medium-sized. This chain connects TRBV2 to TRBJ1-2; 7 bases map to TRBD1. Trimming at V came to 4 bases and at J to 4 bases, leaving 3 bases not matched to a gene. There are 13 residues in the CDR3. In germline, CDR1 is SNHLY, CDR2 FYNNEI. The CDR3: CASSGTGFYGYTF. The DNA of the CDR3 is TGTGCCAGCAGTGGGACAGGATTCTATGGCTACACCTTC.

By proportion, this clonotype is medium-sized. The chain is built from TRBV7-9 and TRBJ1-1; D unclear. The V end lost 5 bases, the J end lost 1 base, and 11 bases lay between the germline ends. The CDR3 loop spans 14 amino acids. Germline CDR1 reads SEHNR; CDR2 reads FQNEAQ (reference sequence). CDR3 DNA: TGTGCCAGCAGCCCCCCACAGAGGAACACTGAAGCTTTCTTT. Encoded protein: CASSPPQRNTEAFF.

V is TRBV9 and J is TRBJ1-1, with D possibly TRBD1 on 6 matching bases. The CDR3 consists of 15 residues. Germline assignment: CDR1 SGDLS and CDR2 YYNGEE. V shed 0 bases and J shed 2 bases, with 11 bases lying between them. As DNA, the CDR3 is TGTGCCAGCAGCGTAGTGGACAGTGGTAACACTGAAGCTTTCTTT. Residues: CASSVVDSGNTEAFF. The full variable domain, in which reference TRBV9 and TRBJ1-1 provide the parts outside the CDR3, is DSGVTQTPKHLITATGQRVTLRCSPRSGDLSVYWYQQSLDQGLQFLIQYYNGEERAKGNILERFSAQQFPDLHSELNLSSLELGDSALYFCASSVVDSGNTEAFFGQGTRLTVV.

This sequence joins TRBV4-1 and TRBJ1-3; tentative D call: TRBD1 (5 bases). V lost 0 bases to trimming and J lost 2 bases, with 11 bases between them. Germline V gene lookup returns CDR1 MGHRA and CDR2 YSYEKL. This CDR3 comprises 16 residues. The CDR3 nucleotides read TGCGCCAGCAGCCAAGACTGGGACCCCGCTGGAAACACCATATATTTT. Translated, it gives CASSQDWDPAGNTIYF.

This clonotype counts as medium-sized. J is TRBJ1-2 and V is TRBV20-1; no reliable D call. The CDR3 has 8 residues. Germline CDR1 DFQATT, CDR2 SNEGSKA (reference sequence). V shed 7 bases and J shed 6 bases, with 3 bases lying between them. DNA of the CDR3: TGCAGTGGGGATGGCTACACCTTC. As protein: CSGDGYTF.

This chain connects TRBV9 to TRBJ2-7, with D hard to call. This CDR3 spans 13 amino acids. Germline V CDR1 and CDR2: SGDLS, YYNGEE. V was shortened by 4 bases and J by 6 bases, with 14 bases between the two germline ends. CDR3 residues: CASSQTLVTEQYF. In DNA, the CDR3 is TGTGCCAGCAGCCAGACACTCGTCACCGAGCAGTACTTC. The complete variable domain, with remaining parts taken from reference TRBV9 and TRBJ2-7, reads DSGVTQTPKHLITATGQRVTLRCSPRSGDLSVYWYQQSLDQGLQFLIQYYNGEERAKGNILERFSAQQFPDLHSELNLSSLELGDSALYFCASSQTLVTEQYFGPGTRLTVT.

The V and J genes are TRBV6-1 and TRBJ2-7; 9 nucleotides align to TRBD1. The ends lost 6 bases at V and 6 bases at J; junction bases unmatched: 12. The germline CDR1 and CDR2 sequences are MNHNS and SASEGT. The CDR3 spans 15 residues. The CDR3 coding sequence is TGTGCCAGCAGCCAGAAGAGGGGGGGACAGGGCGAGCAGTACTTC. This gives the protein CASSQKRGGQGEQYF.

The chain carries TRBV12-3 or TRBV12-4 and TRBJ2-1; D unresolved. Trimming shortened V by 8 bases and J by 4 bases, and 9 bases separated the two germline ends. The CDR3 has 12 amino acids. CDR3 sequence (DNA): TGTGCCAGCGGCGGCAATTACAATGAGCAGTTCTTC. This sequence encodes CASGGNYNEQFF.

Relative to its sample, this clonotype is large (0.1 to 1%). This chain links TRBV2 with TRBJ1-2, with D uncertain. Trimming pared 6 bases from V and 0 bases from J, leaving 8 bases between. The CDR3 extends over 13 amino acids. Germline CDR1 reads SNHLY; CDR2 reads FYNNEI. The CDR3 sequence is CASRDGANYGYTF. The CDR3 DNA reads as TGTGCCAGCAGGGACGGAGCTAACTATGGCTACACCTTC.

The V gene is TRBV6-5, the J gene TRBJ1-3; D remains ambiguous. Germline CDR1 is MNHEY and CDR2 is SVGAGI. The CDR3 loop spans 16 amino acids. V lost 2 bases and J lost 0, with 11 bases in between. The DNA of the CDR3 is TGTGCCAGCAGTTACAGGACTCCTAGCTCTGGAAACACCATATATTTT. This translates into CASSYRTPSSGNTIYF.

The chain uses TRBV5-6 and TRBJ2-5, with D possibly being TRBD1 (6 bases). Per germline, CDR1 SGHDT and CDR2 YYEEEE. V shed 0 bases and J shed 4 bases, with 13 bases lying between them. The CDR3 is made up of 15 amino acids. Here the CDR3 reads CASSLVTGSAETQYF. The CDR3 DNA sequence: TGTGCCAGCAGCTTGGTAACAGGGTCGGCAGAGACCCAGTACTTC. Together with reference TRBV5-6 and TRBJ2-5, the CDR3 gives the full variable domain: DAGVTQSPTHLIKTRGQQVTLRCSPKSGHDTVSWYQQALGQGPQFIFQYYEEEERQRGNFPDRFSGHQFPNYSSELNVNALLLGDSALYLCASSLVTGSAETQYFGPGTRLLVL.

CDR3 region: CASSIRTENTEAFF. DNA of the CDR3: TGCGCCAGCAGCATACGGACGGAGAACACTGAAGCTTTCTTT. The V gene is TRBV5-1, the J gene TRBJ1-1; D remains unclear. The V gene's germline CDR1 is SGHRS and CDR2 YFSETQ. The CDR3 totals 14 residues. V was cut by 4 bases and J by 1 base, with 11 bases left in between.

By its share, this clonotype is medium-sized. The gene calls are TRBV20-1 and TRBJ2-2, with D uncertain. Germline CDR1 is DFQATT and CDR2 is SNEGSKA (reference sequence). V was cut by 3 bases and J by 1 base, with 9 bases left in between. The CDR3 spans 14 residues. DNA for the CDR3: TGCAGTGCTAGTCGTTCAGGGAACACCGGGGAGCTGTTTTTT. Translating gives CSASRSGNTGELFF.

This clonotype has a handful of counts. CDR3 nucleotide sequence: TGTGCCAGCAGTGAGGGACAGGGTAAGGTAGAGACCCAGTACTTC. Protein sequence: CASSEGQGKVETQYF. The genes are TRBV6-1 and TRBJ2-5, with 9 nucleotides matching TRBD1. The CDR3 covers 15 residues. Germline-derived CDR1 and CDR2 are MNHNS and SASEGT. V was clipped by 3 bases and J by 4 bases; unmatched bases: 6.

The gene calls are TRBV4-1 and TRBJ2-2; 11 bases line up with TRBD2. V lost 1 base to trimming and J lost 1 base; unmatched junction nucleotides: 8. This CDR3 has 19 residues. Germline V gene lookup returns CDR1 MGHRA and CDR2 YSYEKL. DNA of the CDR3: TGCGCCAGCAGCCAAGTTCGGACGGGACTAGCGGTGAACACCGGGGAGCTGTTTTTT. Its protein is CASSQVRTGLAVNTGELFF.